This TCR beta chain was documented in a study of OX40 agonist ivuxolimab in advanced cancers. This CDR3 has 14 amino acids. The V end lost 2 bases, the J end lost 6 bases, and 12 bases lay between the germline ends. CDR1 is SGHNT and CDR2 is YYREEE in the germline V gene (reference sequence). The table came from immunoSEQ multiplex PCR; TCRdb's copy has only in-frame clones and leaves some out. This table holds about 100,000 clones, 80% to 95% found once. Sequences were derived from CD4+ or CD8+ T cells sorted from blood, sampled in a trial of the OX40 agonist ivuxolimab. The chain joins TRBV5-4 to TRBJ1-3; no reliable D call. The sequence derives from an adult with an advanced solid tumor such as melanoma, head and neck, liver or kidney cancer. The CDR3 region has the DNA TGTGCCAGCAGCTTAAATTCCCTGGTAAACACCATATATTTT. It yields the protein CASSLNSLVNTIYF.